What follows are 27 T cell receptor beta chains derived from one specimen sequenced in a study of blood T cell repertoires in COVID-19. Libraries were prepared by immunoSEQ multiplex PCR; TCRdb keeps only in-frame clonotypes and omits some of them. The table lists 80,000 to 100,000 clones, roughly nine tenths of them singletons. The sequencing input was peripheral blood. The receptors stem from a human donor with active COVID-19. The donor label of this sample is uncertain.

This chain joins TRBV5-1 and TRBJ1-3; D remains unclear. There are 15 residues in the CDR3. Trimming took off 4 bases at V and 8 bases at J, with 19 bases between the two ends. Germline V gene lookup returns CDR1 SGHRS and CDR2 YFSETQ. CDR3 DNA sequence: TGCGCCAGCAGCCTTCTCCTGCACCCTCAGGACACCATATATTTT. It encodes CASSLLLHPQDTIYF.

V is TRBV11-2 and J is TRBJ2-3, with 8 bases identical to TRBD2. Germline CDR1 is SGHAT and CDR2 is FQNNGV. CDR3 length: 15 amino acids. V shed 7 bases and J 0 bases; nucleotides not matched to a gene: 6. The CDR3 DNA is TGTGCCAGCACCTTCGGGGGGGGCAGCACAGATACGCAGTATTTT. Protein: CASTFGGGSTDTQYF.

Here the CDR3 reads CASSVPAGSGGLVHNEQFF. The CDR3 DNA is TGTGCCAGCAGCGTCCCAGCGGGAAGCGGGGGCTTGGTACACAATGAGCAGTTCTTC. The chain has TRBV7-2 and TRBJ2-1; 8 nucleotides line up with TRBD2. The CDR3 runs 19 residues. Losses at the gene ends were 5 bases for V and 5 bases for J; bases not matched to a gene: 20. Germline V CDR1 and CDR2: SGHTA, FQGNSA.

J is TRBJ2-7 and V is TRBV2; tentatively, D is TRBD2 (6 bases). V gave up 6 bases and J gave up 6 bases, with 18 bases separating them. Per the germline V gene, CDR1 is SNHLY and CDR2 is FYNNEI. CDR3 length equals 14 residues. CDR3 sequence reads: CASRGGPTFSEQYF. The CDR3 DNA reads TGTGCCAGCAGAGGAGGGCCAACCTTTAGCGAGCAGTACTTC.

The chain recombines TRBV28 with TRBJ2-5; D remains ambiguous. There are 15 residues in the CDR3. Germline V gene lookup returns CDR1 MDHEN and CDR2 SYDVKM. V lost 6 bases, J lost 1 base, and 15 bases lay in between. The CDR3 DNA reads TGTGCCAGCAGCCTCCCGGCCAGACTCCAAGAGACCCAGTACTTC. Translated, it gives CASSLPARLQETQYF.

J is TRBJ1-1 and V is TRBV5-5; D not resolved. Trimming removed 2 bases from V and 1 base from J, with 6 bases in between. Germline V lookup: CDR1 SGHKS, CDR2 YYEKEE (reference sequence). The CDR3 has 13 amino acids. The CDR3 DNA sequence: TGTGCCAGCAGCTTCTATGGGAACACTGAAGCTTTCTTT. Translating it yields CASSFYGNTEAFF.

This clone was seen a single time. This chain joins TRBV4-1 and TRBJ2-7, with TRBD2 matching over 15 bases. CDR1 and CDR2 from the germline V gene are MGHRA and YSYEKL. The ends lost 4 bases at V and 3 bases at J; junction bases unmatched: 10. The CDR3 has 18 amino acids. CDR3 loop: CASSPGLAGGREHYEQYF. CDR3 coding DNA: TGCGCCAGCAGCCCCGGACTAGCGGGGGGGCGGGAGCACTACGAGCAGTACTTC.

The CDR3 bases are TGTGCCAGCAGTGACCGCCACCCGGGACAGATAAACACCGGGGAGCTGTTTTTT. Protein: CASSDRHPGQINTGELFF. The chain has TRBV6-4 and TRBJ2-2; 7 nucleotides match TRBD1. The CDR3 consists of 18 residues. CDR1 is MRHNA and CDR2 is SNTAGT in the germline V gene. The J segment lost 2 bases and the V segment lost 2 bases, leaving 11 bases of the junction unmatched.

The V call is TRBV2, the J call TRBJ1-5; D is possibly TRBD1 (6 bases). Germline CDR1 and CDR2: SNHLY and FYNNEI. Trimming took 5 bases from V and 2 from J, leaving 13 bases between them. This CDR3 has 15 amino acids. In DNA, the CDR3 is TGTGCCAGCAGTACAGGGTTGAGAGGCAATCAGCCCCAGCATTTT. This translates into CASSTGLRGNQPQHF.

J is TRBJ1-5 and V is TRBV19, with a tentative D call TRBD1 (6 bases). Germline CDR1 reads LNHDA; CDR2 reads SQIVND (reference sequence). The CDR3 runs 14 residues. V lost 5 bases and J lost 3, with 11 bases in between. CDR3 sequence reads: CASSLDSYNQPQHF. DNA of the CDR3: TGTGCCAGTAGTTTGGACAGCTACAATCAGCCCCAGCATTTT.

V and J are TRBV10-3 and TRBJ1-1, with a weak D call TRBD1 (6 bases). The CDR3 extends over 13 amino acids. Trimming pared 10 bases from V and 0 bases from J, leaving 12 bases between. Germline V gene data show CDR1 as ENHRY and CDR2 as SYGVKD. The CDR3 sequence is CATGGGLNTEAFF. CDR3 DNA sequence: TGTGCCACCGGGGGGGGGCTGAACACTGAAGCTTTCTTT.

The V gene is TRBV15, the J gene TRBJ1-1; possibly TRBD1 for D (6 bases). Germline CDR1 and CDR2: LNHNV and YYDKDF (reference sequence). V shed 5 bases and J shed 1 base, with 11 bases lying between them. The CDR3 runs 14 residues. CDR3 sequence (DNA): TGTGCCACCAGCGTCGGACAGCAGAACACTGAAGCTTTCTTT. It yields the protein CATSVGQQNTEAFF.

The rearrangement joins TRBV7-3 to TRBJ2-3; 8 bases map to TRBD1. CDR1 is SGHTA, CDR2 FQGTGA, per germline. Trimming at V came to 2 bases and at J to 2 bases, leaving 6 bases not matched to a gene. The CDR3 is made up of 16 amino acids. The CDR3 DNA follows: TGTGCCAGCAGCTTACAGGGGGCGCGTGCCACAGATACGCAGTATTTT. This sequence encodes CASSLQGARATDTQYF.

The rearrangement links TRBV28 to TRBJ1-4, with D possibly being TRBD1 (6 bases). This CDR3 contains 16 residues. Germline loops: CDR1 MDHEN, CDR2 SYDVKM. Trimming took 4 bases from V and 1 from J, leaving 13 bases between them. The CDR3: CASSSHAGVTNEKLFF. CDR3 bases: TGTGCCAGCAGTTCCCATGCAGGGGTAACTAATGAAAAACTGTTTTTT.

The chain recombines TRBV18 with TRBJ1-1; weak D call: TRBD1 (6 bases). Germline V lookup: CDR1 KGHSH, CDR2 LQKENI. CDR3 size: 15 residues. The ends were cut back, 2 bases at V and 3 bases at J, with 13 bases in the middle. CDR3 sequence (DNA): TGTGCCAGCTCACCATCAAGGCAGGGGCACACTGAAGCTTTCTTT. It is translated as CASSPSRQGHTEAFF.

As concerns this clone: Additional DNA sequences in this sample encode the identical CDR3. The chain links TRBV7-3 to TRBJ2-3, with D unresolved. The CDR3 consists of 14 residues. Germline V gene sequence: CDR1 SGHTA, CDR2 FQGTGA. V shed 2 bases and J shed 1 base, with 7 bases lying between them. The CDR3 DNA follows: TGTGCCAGCAGCTTAGCGGCCCGCACAGATACGCAGTATTTT. As protein: CASSLAARTDTQYF.

The chain combines TRBV2 with TRBJ1-1; D not resolved. V was trimmed by 5 bases and J by 7 bases, leaving 11 bases between them. The germline gives CDR1 SNHLY, CDR2 FYNNEI. The CDR3 contains 12 residues. Written as DNA, the CDR3 is TGTGCCAGCAGTCAAAGACGGGGTGAAGCTTTCTTT. Translation: CASSQRRGEAFF.

Only one count was recorded for this clone. The rearrangement links TRBV6-5 to TRBJ2-1; a weak D match, TRBD2 (7 bases). This CDR3 contains 15 residues. V was trimmed by 2 bases and J by 3 bases, leaving 11 bases between them. The germline gives CDR1 MNHEY, CDR2 SVGAGI. CDR3 nucleotides: TGTGCCAGCAGTTACGCGGGGGCGAACTACAATGAGCAGTTCTTC. It specifies CASSYAGANYNEQFF.

The V call is TRBV20-1, the J call TRBJ2-3; TRBD2 agrees at 7 bases. Germline V gene data show CDR1 as DFQATT and CDR2 as SNEGSKA (reference sequence). The CDR3 loop spans 15 amino acids. The J segment lost 2 bases and the V segment lost 3 bases, leaving 8 bases of the junction unmatched. For the CDR3, the DNA is TGCAGTGCTAGTACCAGCGGGGTGAACACAGATACGCAGTATTTT. Its protein is CSASTSGVNTDTQYF.

The rearrangement uses TRBV6-5 and TRBJ1-1; D remains unclear. V lost 8 bases and J lost 3, with 7 bases in between. The germline V gene encodes CDR1 MNHEY and CDR2 SVGAGI. The CDR3 loop spans 11 amino acids. CDR3 sequence (DNA): TGTGCCAGCCGGGGATACACTGAAGCTTTCTTT. Translating gives CASRGYTEAFF.

The V and J genes are TRBV5-1 and TRBJ2-1, with 8 nucleotides matching TRBD2. V lost 1 base to trimming and J lost 7 bases; unmatched junction nucleotides: 10. The CDR3 is 16 amino acids. CDR1 and CDR2 (germline): SGHRS, YFSETQ. The CDR3 bases are TGCGCCAGCAGCTTGTCGAGCCGGGGGGGCCAAAATGAGCAGTTCTTC. This sequence encodes CASSLSSRGGQNEQFF.

The genes are TRBV23-1 and TRBJ1-1, with D hard to call. TRBV23-1 is sorted into the ORF group, with uncertain function. The CDR3 covers 13 residues. CDR3 amino acids: CAPGSETGTEAFF. The CDR3 DNA follows: TGCGCTCCGGGTTCCGAGACGGGCACTGAAGCTTTCTTT.

Only one count was recorded for this clone. V usage is TRBV15 and J usage is TRBJ2-7; unclear D gene. This CDR3 is 12 amino acids long. The germline CDR1 and CDR2 sequences are LNHNV and YYDKDF (reference sequence). V was clipped by 1 base and J by 6 bases, with 7 bases between them. The CDR3 DNA reads as TGTGCCACCAGCAGAGTGTTCGGCGAGCAGTACTTC. Translated, it gives CATSRVFGEQYF.

J is TRBJ2-2 and V is TRBV6-5, with no clear D. The CDR3 spans 14 residues. The germline V and J ends were trimmed by 6 bases and 6 bases, with 14 bases remaining between them. Germline V gives CDR1 MNHEY, CDR2 SVGAGI. DNA of the CDR3: TGTGCCAGCAGGCCAACGAGTTTTTCCGGGGAGCTGTTTTTT. Its translation: CASRPTSFSGELFF.

The chain employs TRBV3-1 (or the pseudogene TRBV3-2) and TRBJ2-1; 7 bases are shared with TRBD1. CDR3 length: 15 residues. V lost 5 bases, J lost 4 bases, and 8 bases stayed unmatched. Germline CDR1 reads LGHDT; CDR2 reads YNNKEL (reference sequence). In DNA form, the CDR3 reads TGTGCCAGCAGCTACGACAGGGCCCTTTACAATGAGCAGTTCTTC. Protein: CASSYDRALYNEQFF.

The chain employs TRBV6-2 or TRBV6-3 and TRBJ2-7; possible D gene TRBD1, 6 bases. The CDR3 loop spans 18 amino acids. Between the trimmed V and J ends, which lost 6 bases and 5 bases, there was a span of 29 bases. Germline V gene sequence: CDR1 MNHEY, CDR2 SVGEGT. This CDR3 reads CASSPTPTYDRLRDEQYF. The CDR3 region has the DNA TGTGCCAGCAGCCCCACACCCACCTACGACAGGCTCAGGGACGAGCAGTACTTC.

The chain has TRBV19 and TRBJ2-7, with D possibly being TRBD1 (5 bases). Trimming removed 8 bases from V and 6 bases from J, with 17 bases in between. CDR1 is LNHDA and CDR2 is SQIVND in the germline V gene (reference sequence). CDR3 size: 13 residues. The CDR3 nucleotides are TGTGCCAGTGGCAATCAGGGTACGACCGAGCAGTACTTC. This sequence encodes CASGNQGTTEQYF.